What follows is one T cell receptor beta chain and its context. Germline loops: CDR1 MDHEN, CDR2 SYDVKM. This CDR3 contains 13 residues. V shed 6 bases and J shed 2 bases, with 11 bases lying between them. This sample was included in a study of long-term antiretroviral therapy in people with HIV. At the survey level, the v3.0 immunoSEQ assay was run. Method: immunoSEQ multiplex PCR; TCRdb's copy keeps in-frame clones and lacks some. The sample yields about 28,000 clones, around 80% seen once. Material: unsorted PBMCs, obtained 1.5 years before starting antiretroviral therapy. The receptor's source is a man younger than 30 with HIV. The gene calls are TRBV28 and TRBJ2-7; D gene unclear. Here the CDR3 reads CASSGDTTYEQYF. Here the CDR3 DNA reads TGTGCCAGCAGCGGCGACACCACCTACGAGCAGTACTTC.